This TCR beta chain was profiled in a study of cytomegalovirus exposure and HLA in healthy donors. Sequencing used immunoSEQ multiplex PCR; TCRdb keeps in-frame clones, though not all of them. The sample lists some 330,000 clones, 86% occurring once. The donors were part of the validation cohort of more than 90 subjects. That cohort was separate from the first cohort, which comprised some 670 subjects. The study, taken as a whole, reports: The tendency of first-cohort TCR clusters to co-occur in the roughly 130 validation repertoires emerged from a later analysis. Investigators reported 150 to 200 TCR beta chains as tied to cytomegalovirus.

As concerns this clone: No antigen is known for it.

The specimen was PBMCs. The TCR sequence derives from a woman aged 18 to 35 in good health and CMV-seronegative.

CDR3 nucleotide sequence: TGTGCCAGCAGTATAGCGGGAGGGTACAATGAGCAGTTCTTC. Protein product: CASSIAGGYNEQFF. The V gene is TRBV7-2, the J gene TRBJ2-1, with 11 bases aligning to TRBD2. J lost 4 bases, V lost 6 bases, and 2 bases had no gene match. Germline V gives CDR1 SGHTA, CDR2 FQGNSA. This CDR3 spans 14 amino acids.